This T cell receptor beta chain was identified in a study of vaccination and CD4 T cells after COVID-19. Trimming took 7 bases from V and 4 from J, leaving 17 bases between them. Germline V CDR1 and CDR2: SNHLY, FYNNEI. This CDR3 has 14 amino acids. As for treatment: approximately 9-day PBMC culture with coronavirus spike peptide pools or control peptides (ViraFEST assay). The unexposed donor provided CD4+ T cells, which were taken before the COVID-19 pandemic (2011-2018). The Oncomine TCR Beta short-read assay was applied to DNA of cultured CD4+ T cells. Genomic DNA from cultured CD4+ T cells was extracted. TCRdb reprocessed the PCR reads via MiXCR and lists one record per CDR3 protein. The sample records some 10,000 distinct CDR3 sequences, approximately 34% being singletons. About this clonotype itself: What it recognizes is unknown.

Findings and limits, study-wide: Of the reactive clones in convalescent patients, a median roughly 90% showed up only post-vaccination.

Sequencing input: CD4+ T cells from blood, cultured in vitro. The J gene is TRBJ2-7, the V gene TRBV2; tentatively, D is TRBD1 (6 bases). The source is a human donor in good health. The CDR3, as DNA: TGTGCCAGCACCCGGACAGCGAGAGGGTACGAGCAGTACTTC. This codes for CASTRTARGYEQYF. Complete variable domain (other parts from reference TRBV2 and TRBJ2-7): EPEVTQTPSHQVTQMGQEVILRCVPISNHLYFYWYRQILGQKVEFLVSFYNNEISEKSEIFDDQFSVERPDGSNFTLKIRSTKLEDSAMYFCASTRTARGYEQYFGPGTRLTVT.